This TCR beta chain was obtained from a study of control samples from healthy donors and cancer patients. Only in-frame clones appear in the TCRdb table, and some are missing; sequencing was by immunoSEQ multiplex PCR. The profile shows 190,000 or so clones, 85% to 95% of them singletons. Sequencing was performed on blood. The source of this sequence is a man aged 18 to 30 in good health.

CDR3 protein: CASSYSTGGTEAFF. Written as DNA, the CDR3 is TGTGCCAGCAGTTACTCGACAGGGGGCACTGAAGCTTTCTTT. The J gene is TRBJ1-1, the V gene TRBV6-5, with 9 bases matching TRBD1. Germline CDR1 reads MNHEY; CDR2 reads SVGAGI. This CDR3 region has 14 residues. J gave up 4 bases and V 0 bases, and 0 bases lay outside the gene matches.